This entry describes one T cell receptor beta chain. This sample is drawn from a study of blood T cell repertoires in COVID-19. V was shortened by 5 bases and J by 4 bases, with 15 bases between the two germline ends. The CDR3 is 14 amino acids. Looked up from germline, CDR1 is SGHTS and CDR2 is YDEGEE. Under the authors' procedure: Amplified reference gene primers provided the basis for estimating nucleated cell counts. Some clones are missing from TCRdb's copy, which holds only in-frame ones; the method was immunoSEQ multiplex PCR. D and trimming come from the DNA, and the V and J calls and clone size come from that table. The repertoire consists of about 220,000 clones, with about 82% occurring once and the leading ten covering 2.4%.

The sample taken for sequencing was peripheral blood. This clonotype originated in a woman in her 70s with COVID-19, enrolled during active disease. The rearrangement joins TRBV5-8 to TRBJ1-2, with D possibly matching TRBD1 (6 bases). CDR3 nucleotide sequence: TGTGCCAGCAGTCACGGAGGGGGGGGCTATGGCTACACCTTC. Its translation is CASSHGGGGYGYTF.